This T cell receptor beta chain was sequenced for a study of blood T cell repertoires in COVID-19. Produced via immunoSEQ multiplex PCR; TCRdb's table is partial and in-frame only. The sample has hundreds of thousands of clones, roughly 88% seen once. This clone was recorded a few times. This CDR3 region has 14 residues. V shed 4 bases and J shed 0 bases, with 9 bases lying between them. Germline CDR1 and CDR2: MNHEY and SMNVEV (reference sequence). This TCR was recovered from a woman under 40 who had recovered from COVID-19. The specimen was PBMCs or T cells enriched from blood (not recorded which). This chain connects TRBV27 to TRBJ1-2; D might be TRBD1 (6 bases). CDR3 DNA sequence: TGTGCCAGCAGTTCGACAGGATCTAACTATGGCTACACCTTC. This encodes CASSSTGSNYGYTF.